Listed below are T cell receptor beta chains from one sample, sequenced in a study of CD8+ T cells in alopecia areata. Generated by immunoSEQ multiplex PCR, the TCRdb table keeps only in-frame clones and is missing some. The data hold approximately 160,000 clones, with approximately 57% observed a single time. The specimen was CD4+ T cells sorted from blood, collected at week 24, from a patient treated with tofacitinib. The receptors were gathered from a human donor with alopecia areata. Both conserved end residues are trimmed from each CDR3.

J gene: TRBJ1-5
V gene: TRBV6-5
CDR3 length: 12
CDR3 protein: ASSPGTGNQPQH

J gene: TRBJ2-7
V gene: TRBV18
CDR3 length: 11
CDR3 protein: ASSQGRGYEQY

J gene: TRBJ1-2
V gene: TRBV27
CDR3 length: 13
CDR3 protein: ASSFGAEQDYGYT

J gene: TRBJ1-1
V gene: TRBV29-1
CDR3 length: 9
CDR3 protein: SVTTATEAF

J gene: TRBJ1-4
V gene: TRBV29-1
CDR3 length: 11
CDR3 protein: SARRGRFEKLF

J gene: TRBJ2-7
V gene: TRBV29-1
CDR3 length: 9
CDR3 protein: SVVEAYEQY

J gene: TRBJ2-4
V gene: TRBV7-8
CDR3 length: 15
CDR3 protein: ASSLRFTGGGRDIQY

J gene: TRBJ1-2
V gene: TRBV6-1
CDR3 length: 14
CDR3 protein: ASSEEGTELNYGYT

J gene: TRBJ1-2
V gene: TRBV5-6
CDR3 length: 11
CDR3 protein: ASSLATPNGYT

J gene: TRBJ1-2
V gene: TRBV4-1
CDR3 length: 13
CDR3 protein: ASSQDPSPGNGYT

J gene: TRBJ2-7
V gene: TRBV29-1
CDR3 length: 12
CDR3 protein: SVALRLAAYEQY

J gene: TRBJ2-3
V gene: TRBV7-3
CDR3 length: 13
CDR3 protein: ASSLTFTGTDTQY

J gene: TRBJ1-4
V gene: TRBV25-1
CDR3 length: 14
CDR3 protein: ASSDRRGQGNEKLF

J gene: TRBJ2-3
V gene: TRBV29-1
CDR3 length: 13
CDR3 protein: SVEGASGGTDTQY

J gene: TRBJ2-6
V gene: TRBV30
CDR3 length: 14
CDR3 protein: AWSVAGGPGANVLT

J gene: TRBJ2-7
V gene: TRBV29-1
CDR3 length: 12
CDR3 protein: SVTTGTGGNEQY

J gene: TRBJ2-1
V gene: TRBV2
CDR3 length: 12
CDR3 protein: ASIRETHPNEQF

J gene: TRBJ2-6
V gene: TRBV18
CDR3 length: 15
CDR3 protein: ASSPDTIHSGANVLT